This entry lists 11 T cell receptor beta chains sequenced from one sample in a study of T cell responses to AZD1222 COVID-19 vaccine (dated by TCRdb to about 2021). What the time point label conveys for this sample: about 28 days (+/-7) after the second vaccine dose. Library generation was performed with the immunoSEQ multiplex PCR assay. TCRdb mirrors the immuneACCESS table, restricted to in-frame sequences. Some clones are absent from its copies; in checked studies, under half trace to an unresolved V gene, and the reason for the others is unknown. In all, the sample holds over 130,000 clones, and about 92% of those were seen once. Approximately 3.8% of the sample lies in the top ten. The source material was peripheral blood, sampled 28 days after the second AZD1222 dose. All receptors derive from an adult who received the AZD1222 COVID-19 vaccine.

CDR3 in DNA: TGTGCCAGCTCACCACTATCAGGGGGCGAGGAGACCCAGTACTTC. This translates into CASSPLSGGEETQYF. The rearrangement uses TRBV18 and TRBJ2-5; 8 nucleotides agree with TRBD1. V trimming: 1 base; J trimming: 5 bases; junction bases outside the gene matches: 6. The CDR3 covers 15 residues. Germline V gene sequence: CDR1 KGHSH, CDR2 LQKENI.

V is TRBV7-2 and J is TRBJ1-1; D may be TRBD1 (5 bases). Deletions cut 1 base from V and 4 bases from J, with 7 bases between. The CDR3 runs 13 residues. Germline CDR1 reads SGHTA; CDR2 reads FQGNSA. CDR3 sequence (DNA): TGTGCCAGCAGCTTAGAAAGGGGCACTGAAGCTTTCTTT. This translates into CASSLERGTEAFF. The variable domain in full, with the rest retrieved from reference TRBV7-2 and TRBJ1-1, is GAGVSQSPSNKVTEKGKDVELRCDPISGHTALYWYRQSLGQGLEFLIYFQGNSAPDKSGLPSDRFSAERTGGSVSTLTIQRTQQEDSAVYLCASSLERGTEAFFGQGTRLTVV.

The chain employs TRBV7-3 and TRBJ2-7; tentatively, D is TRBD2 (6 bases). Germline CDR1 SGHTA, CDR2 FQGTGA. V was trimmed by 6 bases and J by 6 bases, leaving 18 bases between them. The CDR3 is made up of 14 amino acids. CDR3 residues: CASRPNGGRGEQYF. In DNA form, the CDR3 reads TGTGCCAGCAGACCGAACGGGGGAAGGGGCGAGCAGTACTTC.

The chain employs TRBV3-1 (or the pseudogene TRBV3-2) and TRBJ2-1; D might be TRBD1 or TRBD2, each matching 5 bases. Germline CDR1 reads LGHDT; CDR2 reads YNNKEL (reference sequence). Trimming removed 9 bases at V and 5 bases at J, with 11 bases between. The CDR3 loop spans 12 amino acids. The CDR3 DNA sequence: TGTGCCAGACCGGGACGCCACAATGAGCAGTTCTTC. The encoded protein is CARPGRHNEQFF.

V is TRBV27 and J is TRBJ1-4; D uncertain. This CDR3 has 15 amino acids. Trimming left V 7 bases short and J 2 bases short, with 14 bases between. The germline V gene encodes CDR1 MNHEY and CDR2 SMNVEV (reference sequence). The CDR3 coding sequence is TGTGCCAGCACCCCACGTCACTCGACTAATGAAAAACTGTTTTTT. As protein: CASTPRHSTNEKLFF.

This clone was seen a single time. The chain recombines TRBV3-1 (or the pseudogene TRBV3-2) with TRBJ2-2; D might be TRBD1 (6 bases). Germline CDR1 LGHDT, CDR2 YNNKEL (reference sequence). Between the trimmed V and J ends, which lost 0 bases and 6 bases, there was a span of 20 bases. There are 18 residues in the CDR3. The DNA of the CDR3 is TGTGCCAGCAGCCAAGATTTCCCCTTACAGGGTCGGGCCGGGGAGCTGTTTTTT. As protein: CASSQDFPLQGRAGELFF.

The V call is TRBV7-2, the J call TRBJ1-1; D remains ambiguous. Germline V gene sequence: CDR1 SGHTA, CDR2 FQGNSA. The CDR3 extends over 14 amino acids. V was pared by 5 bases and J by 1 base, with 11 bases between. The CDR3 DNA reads TGTGCCAGCAGCCAAGGTTGGCGGAACACTGAAGCTTTCTTT. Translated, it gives CASSQGWRNTEAFF.

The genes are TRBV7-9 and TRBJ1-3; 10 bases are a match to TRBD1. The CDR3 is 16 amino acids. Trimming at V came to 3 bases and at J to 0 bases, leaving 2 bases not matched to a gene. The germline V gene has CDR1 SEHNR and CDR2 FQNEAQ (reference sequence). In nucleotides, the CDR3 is TGTGCCAGCAGCTTCGGGGACAGGGGCTCTGGAAACACCATATATTTT. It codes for CASSFGDRGSGNTIYF.

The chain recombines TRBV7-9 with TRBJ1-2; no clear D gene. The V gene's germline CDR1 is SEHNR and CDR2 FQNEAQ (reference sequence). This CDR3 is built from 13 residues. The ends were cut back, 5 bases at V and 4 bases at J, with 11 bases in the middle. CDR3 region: CASSPDTAYGYTF. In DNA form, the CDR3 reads TGTGCCAGCAGCCCTGACACCGCCTATGGCTACACCTTC.

The CDR3 DNA reads TGCGCCAGCAGCCAGGCAGGGGGTGAAAAACTGTTTTTT. It encodes CASSQAGGEKLFF. This chain links TRBV4-1 with TRBJ1-4, with 7 bases matching TRBD1. The CDR3 totals 13 residues. Trimming cost V 3 bases and J 7 bases; bases outside gene matches: 2. The V gene's germline CDR1 is MGHRA and CDR2 YSYEKL.

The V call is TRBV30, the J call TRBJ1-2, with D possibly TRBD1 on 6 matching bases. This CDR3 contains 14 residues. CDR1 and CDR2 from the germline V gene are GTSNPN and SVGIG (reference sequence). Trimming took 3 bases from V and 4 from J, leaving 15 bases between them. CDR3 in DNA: TGTGCCTGGAGATGGGGAGGAGGGGGCTATGGCTACACCTTC. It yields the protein CAWRWGGGGYGYTF.